The present T cell receptor beta chain was sequenced within a study of regulatory T cells in long-lasting Graves disease. As concerns this clonotype: Its antigen is as yet unknown. A far larger clone is only one base removed, so a read error is likely.

In building TCR beta libraries, iRepertoire HTBI primers were used together with Arm-PCR of CDR3 regions. TCRdb reanalysed the multiplex PCR reads using MiXCR and keeps one entry per CDR3 protein. In the table there are over 500,000 distinct CDR3 sequences, 15% to 20% of which are singletons. The sample's time point: newly diagnosed GD, antithyroid drugs for less than 3 months. After RNA was extracted from PBMCs, the TCR library was made from it. From an endocrinology department in Xi'an, China, came the patients. The germline V gene encodes CDR1 SGHVS and CDR2 FQNEAQ. CDR3 size: 13 residues. V lost 1 base and J lost 8, with 10 bases in between. Whole-study findings and limits: Accuracy could have been hurt by small sample size.

Separately, the same data were catalogued under a study of T cells in Graves' hyperthyroidism and ophthalmopathy. That work states: The HTBI set primed first-round TCR CDR3 RT-PCR.

Specimen: peripheral blood mononuclear cells (PBMCs), collected at new diagnosis, from a patient treated with antithyroid drugs. The chain has TRBV7-8 and TRBJ2-3; no firm D call. The sequence came from a woman aged 25-40 years with Graves disease. CDR3 nucleotides: TGTGCCAGCAGCTTAGTCGGAGCAGGTACGCAGTATTTT. It yields the protein CASSLVGAGTQYF.